This T cell receptor beta chain is from a study of OX40 agonist ivuxolimab in advanced cancers. Some background on the complete study: The costimulatory receptor OX40 (CD134) was targeted by ivuxolimab, a fully human IgG2 agonistic monoclonal antibody. Intravenous ivuxolimab was administered to patients every 2 weeks at six dose levels: 0.01, 0.1, 0.3, 1.5, 3 and 10 mg/kg. Of the approximately 50 dose-escalation patients, hepatocellular carcinoma was present in some 19, melanoma in approximately 15, renal cell carcinoma in 9 and head and neck cancer in 9. In the dose-escalation cohort, roughly 80% of patients were male, and the mean age was roughly 60 years, with a range of roughly 20 to 85. Prior anti-PD-1, anti-PD-L1 or anti-CTLA-4 therapy was permitted, and checkpoint inhibitors had been received by less than 45% of dose-escalation patients. Partial responses occurred in three dose-escalation patients, of whom one had hepatocellular carcinoma and two had cutaneous melanoma. The point of sequencing TCRbeta in the periphery was to test whether ivuxolimab changed TCR sequence diversity and drove clonal T-cell expansion. The paper describes the monotherapy dose-escalation part (N of about 50 patients) of the phase I trial of ivuxolimab.

A note on this clone: No cognate antigen has been identified for it. No quality values exist for individual bases; no much larger clone is one base distant.

Genomic DNA was extracted from sorted cells for sequencing of the TCRbeta CDR3 region. TCRbeta CDR3 regions were sequenced using the immunoSEQ Assay. As stored in TCRdb, this immuneACCESS dataset retains in-frame rearrangements with V and J assigned. A fraction of the clones does not appear; measured against another copy, unresolved V genes explain less than half of the discrepancy, and the remainder lacks a known reason. In this sample the table shows roughly 93,000 clones, roughly four fifths of which occur a single time. The ten largest clones add up to 5.5% of the sample. V lost 2 bases and J lost 2 bases, and the count of bases not matched to a germline gene is 8. In the germline V gene (reference sequence), CDR1 corresponds to LNHDA and CDR2 to SQIVND. Measured from the cysteine to the phenylalanine, the CDR3 is 17 residues long. Of the read, only the CDR3 DNA is kept; its 51 bases are in frame from base 1.

Overall results and qualifications from the work: Low levels of normalized T-cell clonal expansion were also seen in some nonresponding patients. The antigen specificity of the clonally expanded peripheral T cells was not determined. At doses from 0.1 to 3.0 mg/kg, clonal expansion was seen in both CD4+ and CD8+ blood T cells between baseline and week 6. After ivuxolimab, expanded clones were on average more numerous among CD8+ T cells than among CD4+ T cells. In the 0.1-3.0 mg/kg groups, partial responders were among the patients with the lowest normalized peripheral clonal expansion, particularly in CD8+ T cells.

Patients with autoimmune disease history or receiving systemic immunosuppression were excluded from the trial. Peripheral blood for TCR sequencing was drawn from every dose cohort at baseline, at cycle 4 day 1 and at cycle 7 day 1. The samples were drawn from a first-in-human, open-label, multicenter phase I dose-escalation trial of ivuxolimab. Adults with locally advanced or metastatic melanoma, renal cell carcinoma, hepatocellular carcinoma or head and neck squamous cell carcinoma were enrolled in the trial. Before TCR sequencing, CD4+ T cells and CD8+ T cells were sorted from peripheral blood as separate populations.

The material was CD4+ or CD8+ T cells sorted from blood, obtained in a trial of the OX40 agonist ivuxolimab. This TCR was recovered from an adult with an advanced solid tumor such as melanoma, head and neck, liver or kidney cancer. Recombination connected TRBV19 to TRBJ1-5; TRBD1 lines up with 8 middle nucleotides. The CDR3 region has the sequence CASSILAGGVGNQPQHF. The bases are TGTGCCAGTAGTATACTCGCAGGGGGCGTTGGCAATCAGCCCCAGCATTTT.